This T cell receptor beta chain was sequenced during a study of blood T cell repertoires in COVID-19 (dated by TCRdb to 2018 to 2020). The study in broad terms: Samples from collaborators originated in the United States, Italy and Spain and spanned both the acute and convalescent phases of COVID-19. The material from the prospective study consisted of cDNA or gDNA derived from T cells, B-cell-depleted T cells, or PBMCs. Samples came from the ongoing ImmuneRACE study (first 160 participants) plus 1,254 subjects from 6 global collaborators. The repertoires were made available in a free public database intended to serve as a resource for research on the immune response to SARS-CoV-2. HLA class I and class II types, where available, came from metadata supplied by the sample provider rather than from assay-based typing. Deeply sampled blood TCRbeta repertoires from subjects exposed to, actively infected with, or recovered from COVID-19 were included in the dataset. Nearly every sample came with metadata listing a de-identified subject ID, COVID-19 status, age in years and sex. Findings and caveats that apply to the study as a whole: How much clinical and demographic metadata was included differed by source and by participant, and the metadata was provided uncurated.

Trimming accounts for 4 bases at V and 4 bases at J, while the number of junction bases matched to no gene is 19. The cysteine opens and the phenylalanine closes a CDR3 of 19 amino acids. The retained sequence is limited to the CDR3, 57 bases, with the frame set at the first base. Per the germline V gene, SGHRS is the CDR1 and YFSETQ is the CDR2. The immunoSEQ Assay, a bias-controlled multiplex PCR, was used to amplify TCRbeta CDR3 regions from genomic DNA. The original methods were these. Nucleated cell counts per sample were estimated from amplification of reference gene primers within the assay. Sequence reads were collapsed and filtered to measure the absolute abundance of every unique TCRbeta CDR3 rearrangement. Productive Simpson clonality was computed per sample as the square root of Simpson's diversity index over productive rearrangements. Here the immuneACCESS table is served through TCRdb, limited to in-frame sequences with V and J called. Missing clones are a known gap in these copies; in checked studies unresolved V genes cover under half, and the rest lacks a known reason. The DNA was the basis for D and trimming; V, J and clone size are from that table. The sample includes a few hundred thousand clones, with approximately 80% observed a single time. The top ten constitute around 3.3% of the sample.

The collaborating institutions used their own protocols to collect whole blood in K2EDTA tubes. For TCRbeta analysis, collaborators shipped samples in one of three forms: frozen whole blood, isolated PBMCs, or DNA extracted from either of those sample types. Concerning this clone: The specificity of this receptor is unknown. No much larger clonotype is one base removed from it; base qualities were not supplied.

Here the chain combines TRBV5-1 and TRBJ2-7, with 11 middle bases fitting TRBD1. This sequence originates from a woman aged 18-29 years with acute or convalescent COVID-19. Sequencing input: peripheral blood. The bases read TGCGCCAGCAGCCCGACAAAATCCCCGGACAGGGGGCTTCTTTACGAGCAGTACTTC. Translated, it gives CASSPTKSPDRGLLYEQYF.